The rows below give T cell receptor beta chains drawn from one sample of a study of response to subunit inactivated influenza vaccine. Via MiXCR, TCRdb re-called the RT-PCR reads, giving one row per CDR3 protein. The sample includes about 650,000 distinct CDR3 sequences, roughly 14% of them seen just once. Sequencing used PBMCs from blood, obtained about 11 days after vaccination. Receptor source: a man aged 45-60 years who received an inactivated influenza vaccine. Each CDR3 is given with its conserved first and last residue. A D gene is named only where the DNA matches it firmly. The size entry is marked missing in some rows and otherwise reads once, few, many or a size class.

cdr3_aa | cdr3_nt | v_call | d_call | j_call | cdr3_length | clone_size
CASSQEVTTGSGSYQETQYF | TGTGCCAGCAGCCAAGAAGTCACGACTGGGTCGGGATCGTACCAAGAGACCCAGTACTTC | TRBV4-2 | - | TRBJ2-5 | 20 | few
CASSLRDFQPHYEQYF | TGTGCCAGCAGCCTAAGGGATTTTCAACCCCACTACGAGCAGTACTTC | TRBV27 | - | TRBJ2-7 | 16 | few
CAISESQGRGNQPQHF | TGTGCCATCAGTGAGTCCCAGGGAAGGGGGAATCAGCCCCAGCATTTT | TRBV10-3 | - | TRBJ1-5 | 16 | few
CASSAPGQAPGGVDTQYF | TGTGCCAGCAGCGCTCCGGGACAGGCCCCCGGGGGGGTTGATACGCAGTATTTT | TRBV11-1 | - | TRBJ2-3 | 18 | few
CASSQSAGNYGYTF | TGCGCCAGCAGCCAATCCGCAGGGAACTATGGCTACACCTTC | TRBV4-3 | - | TRBJ1-2 | 14 | few
CASSQDRSHEQYF | TGTGCCAGCAGCCAAGATCGCAGCCACGAGCAGTACTTC | TRBV3-1 | - | TRBJ2-7 | 13 | -
CASSFSPGQGTGELFF | TGTGCCAGCAGCTTTTCCCCGGGACAGGGGACCGGGGAGCTGTTTTTT | TRBV5-6 | TRBD1 | TRBJ2-2 | 16 | few
CASSTYRAGANVLTF | TGTGCCAGCAGCACTTACAGGGCCGGGGCCAACGTCCTGACTTTC | TRBV7-9 | - | TRBJ2-6 | 15 | -
CASSLVHGNQETQYF | TGTGCCAGCAGCTTAGTACACGGCAACCAAGAGACCCAGTACTTC | TRBV7-8 | - | TRBJ2-5 | 15 | -
CASSQVTGSEKLFF | TGTGCCAGCAGCCAAGTGACAGGGTCTGAAAAACTGTTTTTT | TRBV4-2 | TRBD1 | TRBJ1-4 | 14 | -
CASSLARQGVEQFF | TGTGCCAGCAGCTTAGCGAGACAGGGTGTTGAGCAGTTCTTC | TRBV7-2 | TRBD1 | TRBJ2-1 | 14 | -
CSGDASTDTQYF | TGCAGCGGGGACGCTAGCACAGATACGCAGTATTTT | TRBV20-1 | - | TRBJ2-3 | 12 | few
CASSQSRHETQYF | TGTGCCAGCAGCCAATCGAGGCACGAGACCCAGTACTTC | TRBV16 | - | TRBJ2-5 | 13 | few
CASSLDRLAGVYNEQFF | TGTGCCAGCAGCTTAGATAGACTAGCGGGAGTTTACAATGAGCAGTTCTTC | TRBV11-2 | TRBD2 | TRBJ2-1 | 17 | -
CASSAQDSGANVLTF | TGTGCCAGCAGCGCACAAGACTCTGGGGCCAACGTCCTGACTTTC | TRBV4-2 | - | TRBJ2-6 | 15 | -
CASSYSARGAGTDTQYF | TGTGCCAGCAGTTACTCCGCCCGAGGGGCGGGCACAGATACGCAGTATTTT | TRBV6-5 | - | TRBJ2-3 | 17 | -
CASSFGAGRNEQYF | TGTGCCAGCAGTTTCGGGGCGGGCCGGAACGAGCAGTACTTC | TRBV12-3/TRBV12-4 | - | TRBJ2-7 | 14 | many
CSARDGDGETQPQHF | TGCAGTGCTAGAGATGGGGACGGGGAGACTCAGCCCCAGCATTTT | TRBV20-1 | - | TRBJ1-5 | 15 | few
CASSVGESLTGLFNEQYF | TGTGCCAGCAGCGTAGGAGAAAGTTTGACAGGGTTATTCAACGAGCAGTACTTC | TRBV9 | TRBD1 | TRBJ2-7 | 18 | few
CASSLNGQMNTEAFF | TGTGCCAGCAGCTTAAACGGACAGATGAACACTGAAGCTTTCTTT | TRBV7-8 | - | TRBJ1-1 | 15 | many
CASSSRLGGGIQETQYF | TGTGCCAGCAGCTCCCGTCTAGGCGGGGGGATCCAAGAGACCCAGTACTTC | TRBV12-3/TRBV12-4 | TRBD2 | TRBJ2-5 | 17 | -
CASLWGSYTDTQYF | TGTGCCAGCTTATGGGGCAGTTACACAGATACGCAGTATTTT | TRBV2 | - | TRBJ2-3 | 14 | -
CASSLAGRAGSNTQYF | TGTGCCAGCAGCTTGGCCGGCCGAGCGGGCTCTAACACCCAGTACTTC | TRBV5-6 | - | TRBJ2-5 | 16 | -
CSVEGTLFSYNEQFF | TGCAGCGTTGAAGGGACTTTATTCTCCTACAATGAGCAGTTCTTC | TRBV29-1 | - | TRBJ2-1 | 15 | few
CASSETGVGDTEAFF | TGCGCCAGCAGCGAGACAGGGGTGGGAGACACTGAAGCTTTCTTT | TRBV5-1 | TRBD1 | TRBJ1-1 | 15 | -
CASRPAGLVYEQYF | TGTGCCAGCAGACCAGCCGGGTTGGTCTACGAGCAGTACTTC | TRBV12-3/TRBV12-4 | - | TRBJ2-7 | 14 | -
CASRGFEETQYF | TGTGCCAGCAGGGGATTCGAGGAGACCCAGTACTTC | TRBV6-6 | - | TRBJ2-5 | 12 | many
CSASAYPDNEKLFF | TGCAGTGCTAGCGCTTACCCTGATAATGAAAAACTGTTTTTT | TRBV20-1 | - | TRBJ1-4 | 14 | few
CASSTLAGDEQYF | TGTGCCAGTAGTACACTAGCGGGAGACGAGCAGTACTTC | TRBV19 | TRBD2 | TRBJ2-7 | 13 | -
CSARDPLFGLGETQYF | TGCAGTGCTAGAGACCCCCTTTTCGGGTTGGGCGAGACCCAGTACTTC | TRBV20-1 | - | TRBJ2-5 | 16 | once
CSARGVREGPYEQYF | TGCAGTGCTAGGGGGGTGCGGGAGGGACCCTACGAGCAGTACTTC | TRBV20-1 | TRBD2 | TRBJ2-7 | 15 | -
CASSYVRGTGGNDYTF | TGTGCCAGCAGTTACGTTAGGGGAACAGGGGGAAATGACTACACCTTC | TRBV6-5 | TRBD1 | TRBJ1-2 | 16 | -
CASSLTRGARRTGANVLTF | TGTGCCAGCAGTTTAACCAGGGGCGCCCGGAGAACCGGGGCCAACGTCCTGACTTTC | TRBV28 | - | TRBJ2-6 | 19 | -
CSVALPGRRNYGYTF | TGCAGCGTCGCCCTACCGGGACGGAGAAACTATGGCTACACCTTC | TRBV29-1 | - | TRBJ1-2 | 15 | few
CASSNRQGANTGELFF | TGTGCCAGCAGCAACAGACAGGGGGCTAACACCGGGGAGCTGTTTTTT | TRBV5-5 | TRBD1 | TRBJ2-2 | 16 | -
CAISESMGLGSTDTQYF | TGTGCCATCAGTGAGTCGATGGGACTAGGGTCCACAGATACGCAGTATTTT | TRBV10-3 | TRBD2 | TRBJ2-3 | 17 | -
CASSHWGQGGELFF | TGTGCCAGCAGCCACTGGGGACAGGGCGGGGAGCTGTTTTTT | TRBV5-5 | TRBD1 | TRBJ2-2 | 14 | -
CASSYSNTGELFF | TGTGCCAGCAGTTACTCGAATACGGGGGAGCTGTTTTTT | TRBV6-5 | - | TRBJ2-2 | 13 | many
CATSDPGQNYGYTF | TGTGCCACCAGTGACCCGGGACAGAACTATGGCTACACCTTC | TRBV24-1 | TRBD1 | TRBJ1-2 | 14 | -
CASSLVPEGLNTQYF | TGTGCCAGCAGCTTAGTGCCCGAGGGACTAAATACGCAGTATTTT | TRBV7-2 | TRBD2 | TRBJ2-3 | 15 | few
CASRRGTGGNTEAFF | TGTGCCTCTCGAAGAGGGACAGGGGGGAACACTGAAGCTTTCTTT | TRBV7-2 | TRBD1 | TRBJ1-1 | 15 | many
CATSRDRSGELFF | TGTGCCACCAGCAGAGACCGGTCCGGGGAGCTGTTTTTT | TRBV15 | - | TRBJ2-2 | 13 | few
CATSDLGIGLFF | TGTGCCACCAGTGATCTCGGAATCGGGCTGTTTTTT | TRBV24-1 | - | TRBJ2-2 | 12 | many
CASNTRGQGTNEQYF | TGTGCCAGCAACACAAGGGGACAGGGCACTAACGAGCAGTACTTC | TRBV27 | TRBD1 | TRBJ2-7 | 15 | few
CASSLSGAGTGELFF | TGTGCCAGCAGTTTAAGCGGGGCCGGAACCGGGGAGCTGTTTTTT | TRBV12-3/TRBV12-4 | TRBD2 | TRBJ2-2 | 15 | few
CASSLGGGFEQYF | TGTGCCAGCAGTTTGGGAGGGGGGTTCGAGCAGTACTTC | TRBV6-5 | - | TRBJ2-7 | 13 | -
CASTIWTASYNEQFF | TGTGCCAGCACCATTTGGACAGCGTCCTACAATGAGCAGTTCTTC | TRBV7-9 | - | TRBJ2-1 | 15 | -
CASMYGGTSSYEQYF | TGTGCCAGCATGTATGGAGGGACATCATCCTACGAGCAGTACTTC | TRBV6-2/TRBV6-3 | - | TRBJ2-7 | 15 | few
CASRDYGQRNEQFF | TGTGCCAGCAGGGATTATGGACAGCGCAATGAGCAGTTCTTC | TRBV6-1 | - | TRBJ2-1 | 14 | -
CASSPGTDVYNEQFF | TGCGCCAGCAGTCCCGGGACCGATGTCTACAATGAGCAGTTCTTC | TRBV5-1 | - | TRBJ2-1 | 15 | -
CASRVAGLAGDTQYF | TGTGCCAGCAGAGTAGCGGGACTAGCGGGAGATACGCAGTATTTT | TRBV6-1 | TRBD2 | TRBJ2-3 | 15 | -
CASSLSLGQASYEQYF | TGTGCCAGCAGTTTATCTCTAGGGCAGGCGTCCTACGAGCAGTACTTC | TRBV28 | - | TRBJ2-7 | 16 | many
CASSWKGGNTEAFF | TGCGCCAGCAGCTGGAAGGGGGGGAACACTGAAGCTTTCTTT | TRBV5-1 | - | TRBJ1-1 | 14 | -
CASSLASRGGEQFF | TGTGCCAGCAGCTTAGCGTCGCGGGGCGGCGAGCAGTTCTTC | TRBV7-2 | - | TRBJ2-1 | 14 | few